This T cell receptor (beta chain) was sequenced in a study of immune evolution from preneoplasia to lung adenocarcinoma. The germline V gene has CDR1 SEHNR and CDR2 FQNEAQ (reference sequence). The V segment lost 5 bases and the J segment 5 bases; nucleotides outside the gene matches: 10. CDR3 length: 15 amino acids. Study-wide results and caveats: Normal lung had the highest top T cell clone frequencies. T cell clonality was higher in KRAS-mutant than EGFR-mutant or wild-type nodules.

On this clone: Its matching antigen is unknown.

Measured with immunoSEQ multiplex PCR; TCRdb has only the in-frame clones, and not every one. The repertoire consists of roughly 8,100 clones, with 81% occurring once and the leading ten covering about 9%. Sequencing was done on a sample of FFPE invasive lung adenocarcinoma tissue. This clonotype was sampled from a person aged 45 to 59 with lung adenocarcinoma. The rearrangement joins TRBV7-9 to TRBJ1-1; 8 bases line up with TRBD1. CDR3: CASSQSAGGGTEAFF. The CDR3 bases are TGTGCCAGCAGCCAATCCGCAGGGGGCGGAACTGAAGCTTTCTTT.